This is a list of T cell receptor beta chains from one sample in a study of radiotherapy plus CTLA-4 blockade in lung cancer. The assay was immunoSEQ multiplex PCR, and TCRdb's table has in-frame clones only and misses some. The sample yields roughly 59,000 clones, under 75% seen once. The input for sequencing was peripheral blood, taken from a patient treated with radiotherapy plus ipilimumab. The receptors were gathered from a human donor with non-small cell lung cancer whose response to radiotherapy plus ipilimumab could not be evaluated. Each CDR3 is given with its conserved first and last residue.

v_gene	j_gene	CDR3aa
TRBV7-2	TRBJ1-2	CASSLAAGTGGSYGYTF
TRBV4-2	TRBJ1-2	CASSRGGGYGYTF
TRBV19	TRBJ1-2	CASSIPKKGGKYGYTF
TRBV19	TRBJ2-3	CASSSGTSGSLSTDTQYF
TRBV5-6	TRBJ1-1	CASTLQGEAFF
TRBV4-1	TRBJ2-1	CASSQARKQFF
TRBV7-3	TRBJ2-3	CASSLGGLAGITDTQYF
TRBV6-5	TRBJ2-7	CASSPGGQGSFEQYF
TRBV11-3	TRBJ2-7	CASSSLAGSDYEQYF
TRBV10-3	TRBJ1-1	CAISSGQGAQGEAFF
TRBV29-1	TRBJ2-7	CSVKATTGEQYF
TRBV7-2	TRBJ2-4	CASTRTGAKNIQYF
TRBV6-5	TRBJ2-1	CASSYPDRGYDEQFF
TRBV18	TRBJ2-5	CASSPRGLQETQYF
TRBV30	TRBJ1-6	CAWRQGQYNSPLHF
TRBV29-1	TRBJ2-5	CSVGLAGGGETQYF
TRBV9	TRBJ2-1	CASSVGQGSYNEQFF
TRBV19	TRBJ2-5	CASSILAGVGETQYF
TRBV30	TRBJ1-6	CAWSVLRGSSPLHF
TRBV6-1	TRBJ1-5	CASSEARGWNQPQHF
TRBV9	TRBJ1-2	CASSTTGTGAYGYTF
TRBV6-1	TRBJ2-3	CASSVVAGGLGGNTDTQYF
TRBV9	TRBJ2-7	CASSAGTSGSYEQYF
TRBV14	TRBJ2-7	CAKERGANYEQYF
TRBV6-5	TRBJ2-7	CASSYSTGGFSYEQYF
TRBV28	TRBJ1-4	CASSSTTNQWGDEKLFF
TRBV9	TRBJ2-3	CASSVWTSGSADTQYF
TRBV19	TRBJ2-7	CASSYTQGASYEQYF
TRBV11-3	TRBJ1-2	CASSSRVDGYTF
TRBV7-2	TRBJ2-2	CASPGGGAYTGELFF
TRBV7-9	TRBJ2-7	CASSLGYRTYEQYF